This T cell receptor (beta chain) was sequenced during a study of HIV-infected patients and healthy controls. A few counts support this clonotype. Whole blood was used without fractionation, so all unsorted peripheral T cells were included. About 450 ng RNA was reverse transcribed with alpha and beta constant-region primers. Using multiplexing indices, alpha and beta chain libraries were generated apart by chain-specific third strand synthesis. TCRdb itself ran the 5' RACE reads through MiXCR, one entry per CDR3 protein. The sample carries 5,000 to 7,000 distinct CDR3 sequences, about a tenth recorded once. The germline V gene has CDR1 MDHEN and CDR2 SYDVKM. Between the trimmed V and J ends, which lost 1 base and 2 bases, there was a span of 9 bases. The CDR3 is made up of 14 amino acids.

The TCR originated in an adult with HIV infection. This material consisted of blood, taken before antiretroviral therapy. V and J are TRBV28 and TRBJ2-7; D call uncertain. This CDR3 reads CASSLFSQPYEQYF. The DNA for the CDR3 is TGTGCCAGCAGTTTATTCTCCCAGCCCTACGAGCAGTACTTC.